The next 27 T cell receptor beta chains were all read from a single sample in a study of regulatory T cells in long-lasting Graves disease. According to the study, TCR beta libraries were built with iRepertoire HTBI primers and CDR3-region Arm-PCR. MiXCR, applied by TCRdb to the multiplex PCR reads, yields one record per CDR3 protein. The sample shows around 460,000 distinct CDR3 sequences, around a fifth of them seen only once. Noted time point: persistent/refractory GD, antithyroid drugs over 5 years with positive TRAb. TCR sequences were obtained from RNA taken from PBMCs. This material consisted of peripheral blood mononuclear cells (PBMCs), taken when the disease was refractory, from a patient treated with antithyroid drugs. The receptors here all came from a female donor with Graves disease.

In its sample, this clonotype was seen a few times. The DNA for the CDR3 is TGTGCCAGCAGCCAAGGCATCTGGGGAGATCAGCCCCAGCATTTT. Translation gives CASSQGIWGDQPQHF. J is TRBJ1-5 and V is TRBV3-1; D is undetermined. This CDR3 is built from 15 residues. CDR1 LGHDT and CDR2 YNNKEL come from the germline V gene (reference sequence). The V gene lost 1 base and the J gene lost 5 bases, with 12 bases spanning the gap.

This clonotype was observed many times. J is TRBJ2-7 and V is TRBV7-2, with a tentative D call TRBD2 (5 bases). Germline-derived CDR1 and CDR2 are SGHTA and FQGNSA. CDR3 length equals 13 residues. Trimming left V 4 bases short and J 4 bases short, with 11 bases between. The DNA of the CDR3 is TGTGCCAGCAGCTCCTCGACGGGGTACGAGCAGTACTTC. This codes for CASSSSTGYEQYF.

Ten or more counts support this clonotype. CDR3 region: CASSPRDRYQETQYF. The CDR3 region has the DNA TGTGCCAGCAGCCCCAGGGACAGGTACCAAGAGACCCAGTACTTC. The chain links TRBV7-6 to TRBJ2-5; 8 bases are a match to TRBD1. Germline values: CDR1 SGHVS, CDR2 FNYEAQ. The V gene end was trimmed by 5 bases and the J gene end by 0 bases; junction bases not matched to a gene: 5. The CDR3 loop spans 15 amino acids.

This chain connects TRBV12-3 or TRBV12-4 to TRBJ2-6; TRBD1 aligns across 9 bases. This CDR3 spans 19 amino acids. Trimming removed 5 bases from V and 3 bases from J; junction bases left unmatched: 14. In DNA, the CDR3 is TGTGCCAGCAGTACACGATGGGACAGGGTAACAAGTGGGGCCAACGTCCTGACTTTC. Protein product: CASSTRWDRVTSGANVLTF.

V usage is TRBV7-3 and J usage is TRBJ1-1; D may be TRBD1 (6 bases). This CDR3 spans 19 amino acids. V gave up 4 bases and J gave up 1 base, with 25 bases separating them. Looked up from germline, CDR1 is SGHTA and CDR2 is FQGTGA. The CDR3 DNA reads TGTGCCAGCAGCTCCCCAGCTAGGGGGGATGGGGCTCGGAACACTGAAGCTTTCTTT. This translates into CASSSPARGDGARNTEAFF.

This clonotype was counted at least ten times. The J gene is TRBJ1-2, the V gene TRBV5-1; D uncertain. CDR3 length equals 14 residues. Between the trimmed V and J ends, which lost 2 bases and 8 bases, there was a span of 16 bases. CDR1 SGHRS and CDR2 YFSETQ come from the germline V gene. The CDR3 sequence is CASSFGGGEAGYTF. The CDR3 coding sequence is TGCGCCAGCAGCTTCGGCGGCGGGGAGGCCGGCTACACCTTC.

This chain joins TRBV28 and TRBJ1-1; D is unclear. CDR3 length: 13 amino acids. Germline V gene sequence: CDR1 MDHEN, CDR2 SYDVKM. V was pared by 6 bases and J by 3 bases, with 11 bases between. CDR3 sequence (DNA): TGTGCCAGCAGCTTTCCCACGGACACTGAAGCTTTCTTT. It specifies CASSFPTDTEAFF.

The chain uses TRBV28 and TRBJ1-1; TRBD1 is a possible D gene (5 bases). V gave up 5 bases and J gave up 1 base, with 11 bases separating them. Germline lookup yields CDR1 MDHEN and CDR2 SYDVKM. CDR3 length: 14 residues. The CDR3 sequence is CASSPHGQNTEAFF. The DNA of the CDR3 is TGTGCCAGCAGTCCCCACGGACAGAACACTGAAGCTTTCTTT.

This clonotype was recorded at least ten times. This chain connects TRBV28 to TRBJ1-2; TRBD1 is a possible D gene (5 bases). CDR3 length: 13 residues. V gave up 3 bases and J gave up 6 bases, with 11 bases separating them. Germline CDR1 reads MDHEN; CDR2 reads SYDVKM. CDR3 nucleotide sequence: TGTGCCAGCAGTTTTTCGGGGACGGATGGCTACACCTTC. It yields the protein CASSFSGTDGYTF.

This clonotype was found a few times. The V gene is TRBV12-3 or TRBV12-4, the J gene TRBJ2-2, with D possibly matching TRBD1 (6 bases). The V and J ends lost 5 bases and 2 bases respectively, with 12 bases between them. The CDR3 runs to 15 residues. CDR3 residues: CASSELGQNTGELFF. The CDR3 DNA is TGTGCCAGCAGTGAATTGGGACAAAACACCGGGGAGCTGTTTTTT.

This sequence joins TRBV4-1 and TRBJ2-5; TRBD2 agrees at 9 bases. Per germline, CDR1 MGHRA and CDR2 YSYEKL. The CDR3 is made up of 19 amino acids. The V segment lost 2 bases and the J segment 5 bases; nucleotides outside the gene matches: 18. The CDR3 DNA reads as TGCGCCAGCAGCCAACCTCTCCGCGAGCGGGGGGACGTGGGGGAGACCCAGTACTTC. This codes for CASSQPLRERGDVGETQYF.

At least ten counts were recorded for this clonotype. The gene calls are TRBV28 and TRBJ1-5, with 7 bases fitting TRBD1. The CDR3 runs 15 residues. Per the germline V gene, CDR1 is MDHEN and CDR2 is SYDVKM. The V segment lost 5 bases and the J segment 0 bases; nucleotides outside the gene matches: 4. CDR3 amino acids: CASSRGTDSNQPQHF. CDR3 coding DNA: TGTGCCAGCAGTAGGGGGACAGATAGCAATCAGCCCCAGCATTTT.

This clonotype was counted ten times or more. J is TRBJ1-1 and V is TRBV28; D is perhaps TRBD1 (6 bases). CDR1 and CDR2 from the germline V gene are MDHEN and SYDVKM. This CDR3 is 15 amino acids long. V lost 3 bases to trimming and J lost 0 bases, with 11 bases between them. This CDR3 is CASSFGGPVNTEAFF. CDR3 in DNA: TGTGCCAGCAGTTTTGGGGGCCCAGTGAACACTGAAGCTTTCTTT.

The CDR3 here is CASSLLVVGRGTDTQYF. CDR3 nucleotide sequence: TGTGCCAGCAGCTTATTGGTAGTCGGCCGAGGCACAGATACGCAGTATTTT. The chain employs TRBV11-2 and TRBJ2-3; D not certain. Deletions cut 2 bases from V and 1 base from J, with 16 bases between. CDR1 and CDR2 from the germline V gene are SGHAT and FQNNGV. The CDR3 is made up of 17 amino acids. Full variable domain (outside the CDR3, taken from reference TRBV11-2 and TRBJ2-3): EAGVAQSPRYKIIEKRQSVAFWCNPISGHATLYWYQQILGQGPKLLIQFQNNGVVDDSQLPKDRFSAERLKGVDSTLKIQPAKLEDSAVYLCASSLLVVGRGTDTQYFGPGTRLTVL.

This clonotype was observed at least ten times. This chain uses TRBV5-6 with TRBJ2-5; D remains unclear. Germline CDR1 reads SGHDT; CDR2 reads YYEEEE. V was clipped by 4 bases and J by 2 bases, with 15 bases between them. This CDR3 comprises 15 residues. The CDR3 loop is CASSPYPAEQETQYF. In DNA, the CDR3 is TGTGCCAGCAGCCCCTACCCGGCAGAACAAGAGACCCAGTACTTC.

This clonotype showed up many times. The V gene is TRBV7-9, the J gene TRBJ2-6, with D perhaps matching TRBD1 (5 bases). CDR3 size: 15 residues. Trimming removed 4 bases from V and 1 base from J, with 8 bases in between. Germline lookup yields CDR1 SEHNR and CDR2 FQNEAQ (reference sequence). The CDR3 nucleotides are TGTGCCAGCAGCTCCAGGGTGTCTGGGGCCAACGTCCTGACTTTC. This translates into CASSSRVSGANVLTF.

This clonotype was seen more than once but under ten times. The chain carries TRBV7-4 and TRBJ1-2, with TRBD1 matching 8 bases. The V gene end was trimmed by 3 bases and the J gene end by 0 bases; junction bases not matched to a gene: 12. Germline assignment: CDR1 SGHVT and CDR2 SQSDAQ. CDR3 length: 18 residues. The CDR3 sequence: CASSFGPRQTGANYGYTF. The CDR3 bases are TGTGCCAGCAGCTTTGGCCCCCGGCAGACAGGGGCTAACTATGGCTACACCTTC. The entire variable domain, with the rest obtained from reference TRBV7-4 and TRBJ1-2, is as follows: GAGVSQSPRYKVAKRGRDVALRCDSISGHVTLYWYRQTLGQGSEVLTYSQSDAQRDKSGRPSGRFSAERPERSVSTLKIQRTEQGDSAVYLCASSFGPRQTGANYGYTFGSGTRLTVV.

The chain joins TRBV10-3 to TRBJ2-7; D is perhaps TRBD1 or TRBD2 (5 bases each). Germline V gene data show CDR1 as ENHRY and CDR2 as SYGVKD. Deletions cut 6 bases from V and 4 bases from J, with 13 bases between. The CDR3 loop spans 13 amino acids. The CDR3 region is CAISVRESYEQYF. Written as DNA, the CDR3 is TGTGCCATCAGCGTCAGGGAGAGTTACGAGCAGTACTTC.

The CDR3 loop reads CAWSGLDVDQPQHF. DNA of the CDR3: TGTGCCTGGAGTGGCCTGGACGTGGATCAGCCCCAGCATTTT. The chain combines TRBV30 with TRBJ1-5; no definite D call. The CDR3 has 14 residues. Germline loops: CDR1 GTSNPN, CDR2 SVGIG (reference sequence). The V end lost 1 base, the J end lost 5 bases, and 12 bases lay between the germline ends.

This chain links TRBV28 with TRBJ1-5; D may be TRBD1 (6 bases). The V end was cut by 7 bases, the J end by 9 bases, with 22 bases between. In germline, CDR1 is MDHEN, CDR2 SYDVKM. The CDR3 has 15 residues. Written as DNA, the CDR3 is TGTGCCAGCACCACTATCGGGACACGAACGGGGCCCCAGCATTTT. This codes for CASTTIGTRTGPQHF.

This clonotype occurred many times. The V and J genes are TRBV11-2 and TRBJ2-5; possibly TRBD1 for D (6 bases). CDR1 is SGHAT and CDR2 is FQNNGV in the germline V gene. This CDR3 region has 14 residues. V was shortened by 1 base and J by 5 bases, with 11 bases between the two germline ends. The CDR3 protein is CASSLGTAGETQYF. The CDR3 DNA follows: TGTGCCAGCAGCTTAGGGACAGCCGGGGAGACCCAGTACTTC.

The gene calls are TRBV10-3 and TRBJ1-1; D is undetermined. Germline CDR1 is ENHRY and CDR2 is SYGVKD. Between the trimmed V and J ends, which lost 4 bases and 4 bases, there was a span of 19 bases. The CDR3 contains 16 residues. The DNA for the CDR3 is TGTGCCATCAGTGGACCGGGAGAACACTTCCGCACTGAAGCTTTCTTT. Protein sequence: CAISGPGEHFRTEAFF.

This chain joins TRBV30 and TRBJ2-7, with D possibly matching TRBD2 (6 bases). CDR3 size: 12 residues. Per the germline V gene, CDR1 is GTSNPN and CDR2 is SVGIG (reference sequence). The V end lost 3 bases, the J end lost 6 bases, and 12 bases lay between the germline ends. In nucleotides, the CDR3 is TGTGCCTGGAGCCGACTAGTTCCCGAGCAGTACTTC. Protein product: CAWSRLVPEQYF. The full variable domain, completed using reference TRBV30 and TRBJ2-7, is SQTIHQWPATLVQPVGSPLSLECTVEGTSNPNLYWYRQAAGRGLQLLFYSVGIGQISSEVPQNLSASRPQDRQFILSSKKLLLSDSGFYLCAWSRLVPEQYFGPGTRLTVT.

This clonotype has at least ten counts. This chain uses TRBV28 with TRBJ1-2; 9 bases agree with TRBD1. With V trimmed by 7 bases and J by 2 bases, 5 bases remained unmatched. The CDR3 extends over 14 amino acids. Germline V gene sequence: CDR1 MDHEN, CDR2 SYDVKM. CDR3 protein: CASTTGGKNYGYTF. CDR3 DNA: TGTGCCAGCACCACAGGGGGCAAAAACTATGGCTACACCTTC.

Details on this clonotype: A much more abundant neighbour one base away suggests this may be a read error. The chain is built from TRBV7-2 and TRBJ2-5; D tentatively reads TRBD1 or TRBD2 (5 bases each). The CDR3 extends over 15 amino acids. Germline CDR1 reads SGHTA; CDR2 reads FQGNSA. The CDR3 here is CASSFPPGLQGTQYF. Written as DNA, the CDR3 is TGTGCCAGCAGTTTTCCCCCGGGGCTCCAAGGGACCCAGTACTTC.

This clonotype has just a few counts. The V and J genes are TRBV7-8 and TRBJ1-1; unclear D gene. The CDR3 spans 13 residues. The V end lost 5 bases, the J end lost 4 bases, and 11 bases lay between the germline ends. The germline V gene encodes CDR1 SGHVS and CDR2 FQNEAQ. The CDR3 nucleotides are TGTGCCAGCAGCCCCCCCCAGATCACTGAAGCTTTCTTT. Encoded protein: CASSPPQITEAFF.

This clonotype was counted ten times or more. This chain joins TRBV28 and TRBJ2-2; no definite D call. The CDR3 loop spans 14 amino acids. Trimming shortened V by 4 bases and J by 2 bases, and 8 bases separated the two germline ends. The germline V gene has CDR1 MDHEN and CDR2 SYDVKM. The CDR3 here is CASSSWVNTGELFF. As DNA, the CDR3 is TGTGCCAGCAGTTCCTGGGTAAACACCGGGGAGCTGTTTTTT.